Listed here are 16 T cell receptor beta chains from one sample, sequenced in a study of T-cell reconstitution after alpha-beta-depleted transplantation in children. TCRbeta library construction was performed incorporating unique molecular identifiers. TCRdb re-analysed the PCR reads in MiXCR, keeping a single row per CDR3 protein. The sample has approximately 590,000 distinct CDR3 sequences, about 10% seen once; the top ten hold approximately 4.1%. The material was PBMCs from the stem cell graft donor, obtained from the stem cell graft. The receptors here all came from a human donor who donated a stem cell graft to a child with acute myeloid leukemia.

V usage is TRBV20-1 and J usage is TRBJ2-4; 7 bases line up with TRBD2. The CDR3 has 20 amino acids. Germline V gene lookup returns CDR1 DFQATT and CDR2 SNEGSKA (reference sequence). Losses at the gene ends were 0 bases for V and 7 bases for J; bases not matched to a gene: 24. This CDR3 is CSARDPLRVGGQGSWNIQYF. CDR3 DNA sequence: TGCAGTGCTAGAGATCCCCTGCGGGTGGGAGGGCAGGGATCTTGGAACATTCAGTACTTC.

This clonotype came up many times. This rearrangement joins TRBV20-1 to TRBJ2-2; 7 positions agree with TRBD2. CDR3 size: 14 residues. Germline assignment: CDR1 DFQATT and CDR2 SNEGSKA (reference sequence). The trim removed 6 bases at V and 5 bases at J, leaving 9 bases unmatched. The CDR3 is CSASSGSITGELFF. CDR3 bases: TGCAGTGCCTCTAGCGGTAGCATTACCGGGGAGCTGTTTTTT.

This clonotype has more than one count but fewer than ten. This rearrangement joins TRBV30 to TRBJ2-1, with TRBD2 identical over 7 bases. The germline gives CDR1 GTSNPN, CDR2 SVGIG (reference sequence). Trimming cost V 3 bases and J 8 bases; bases outside gene matches: 4. This CDR3 comprises 12 residues. CDR3 amino acids: CAWREGGHEQFF. CDR3 nucleotides: TGTGCCTGGAGAGAGGGAGGGCATGAGCAGTTCTTC.

The chain links TRBV4-3 to TRBJ2-1; D gene unclear. The CDR3 runs 14 residues. Per the germline V gene, CDR1 is LGHNA and CDR2 is YSLEER. Trimming took off 1 base at V and 5 bases at J, with 9 bases between the two ends. CDR3 nucleotide sequence: TGCGCCAGCAGCCAAGTGGGCAAAAACAATGAGCAGTTCTTC. Amino acids: CASSQVGKNNEQFF.

The gene calls are TRBV3-1 and TRBJ1-1; unclear D gene. Trimming removed 1 base from V and 8 bases from J, with 5 bases in between. CDR3 size: 11 residues. Germline lookup yields CDR1 LGHDT and CDR2 YNNKEL (reference sequence). The CDR3 DNA is TGTGCCAGCAGCCAAGGGCAGGAAGCTTTCTTT. Translated, it gives CASSQGQEAFF.

V usage is TRBV4-3 and J usage is TRBJ2-7; D may be TRBD2 (6 bases). CDR1 and CDR2 from the germline V gene are LGHNA and YSLEER. This CDR3 spans 12 amino acids. Trimming pared 6 bases from V and 9 bases from J, leaving 15 bases between. This chain's CDR3 is CASSEGRQAQYF. In DNA, the CDR3 is TGCGCCAGCAGTGAAGGGAGGCAGGCGCAGTACTTC.

There are a few counts of this clonotype. V is TRBV7-2 and J is TRBJ2-1; 8 bases match TRBD1. J was trimmed by 11 bases and V by 3 bases; bases with no gene match: 18. The CDR3 length is 17 residues. Germline CDR1 and CDR2: SGHTA and FQGNSA. In DNA, the CDR3 is TGTGCCAGCAGCTTCCAACCCCAGGGGGCTGCACCAGAGAAGCAGTTCTTC. Translating gives CASSFQPQGAAPEKQFF.

This clonotype occurred a few times. The chain uses TRBV20-1 and TRBJ1-1; TRBD1 is a possible D gene (5 bases). Germline loops: CDR1 DFQATT, CDR2 SNEGSKA (reference sequence). CDR3 size: 13 residues. V dropped 1 base and J dropped 7 bases, with 13 bases sitting between them. The CDR3 bases are TGCAGTGCTAGAGCCACGACAGCGCTTGAAGCTTTCTTT. Translated, it gives CSARATTALEAFF.

This clonotype has more than one count but fewer than ten. This chain links TRBV15 with TRBJ2-5; D ambiguous. V was cut by 11 bases and J by 4 bases, with 29 bases left in between. Germline V CDR1 and CDR2: LNHNV, YYDKDF (reference sequence). This CDR3 spans 17 amino acids. CDR3 nucleotides: TGTGCCCACGGTACCGATCGACTGCTCGTAATTCCAGAGACCCAGTACTTC. As protein: CAHGTDRLLVIPETQYF.

Only a few counts were recorded for this clonotype. This rearrangement joins TRBV7-2 to TRBJ2-7; 8 nucleotides agree with TRBD1. V lost 4 bases, J lost 7 bases, and 9 bases stayed unmatched. The CDR3 consists of 14 residues. Germline V gene sequence: CDR1 SGHTA, CDR2 FQGNSA. The CDR3 coding sequence is TGTGCCAGCAGCTCCGGGACAGGATTAGGGGAGCAGTACTTC. Amino acids: CASSSGTGLGEQYF.

The sample holds a few counts of this clonotype. The CDR3 protein is CASTFGGHGYTF. CDR3 DNA sequence: TGTGCCAGCACCTTCGGGGGGCATGGCTACACCTTC. The rearrangement joins TRBV7-2 to TRBJ1-2; a possible D gene is TRBD1 (6 bases). Between the trimmed V and J ends, which lost 7 bases and 6 bases, there was a span of 12 bases. Germline-derived CDR1 and CDR2 are SGHTA and FQGNSA. CDR3 size: 12 residues.

This clonotype has at least ten counts. The chain couples TRBV2 to TRBJ2-2; tentatively, D is TRBD1 (5 bases). Germline V CDR1 and CDR2: SNHLY, FYNNEI. Trimming shortened V by 8 bases and J by 4 bases, and 14 bases separated the two germline ends. The CDR3 totals 14 residues. Here the CDR3 DNA reads TGTGCCAGCCTTGGGCGCAGGGCCACCGGGGAGCTGTTTTTT. This sequence encodes CASLGRRATGELFF.

This clonotype was recorded at least ten times. The rearrangement uses TRBV11-2 and TRBJ2-7; a weak D match, TRBD2 (6 bases). Germline V gene data show CDR1 as SGHAT and CDR2 as FQNNGV. The CDR3 loop spans 14 amino acids. Trimming left V 8 bases short and J 2 bases short, with 16 bases between. DNA of the CDR3: TGTGCCAGCCGGCCTCAGGGACTGACCTACGAGCAGTACTTC. Translation gives CASRPQGLTYEQYF.

This clonotype has a handful of counts. The CDR3 is CASSSPDRETTGELFF. CDR3 bases: TGTGCCAGCAGTTCCCCGGACAGGGAAACCACCGGGGAGCTGTTTTTT. The gene calls are TRBV12-3 or TRBV12-4 and TRBJ2-2; 8 positions agree with TRBD1. The V gene end was trimmed by 4 bases and the J gene end by 4 bases; junction bases not matched to a gene: 8. This CDR3 spans 16 amino acids.

The DNA for the CDR3 is TGCGCCAGCAGCTCGGGGGATAGGGCTGAAGCTTTCTTT. Protein sequence: CASSSGDRAEAFF. The chain links TRBV5-1 to TRBJ1-1, with D perhaps matching TRBD1 (5 bases). The CDR3 sequence is 13 residues long. V lost 3 bases, J lost 6 bases, and 12 bases lay in between. Germline V gene sequence: CDR1 SGHRS, CDR2 YFSETQ. The whole variable domain, remainder taken from reference TRBV5-1 and TRBJ1-1, is KAGVTQTPRYLIKTRGQQVTLSCSPISGHRSVSWYQQTPGQGLQFLFEYFSETQRNKGNFPGRFSGRQFSNSRSEMNVSTLELGDSALYLCASSSGDRAEAFFGQGTRLTVV.

This clonotype showed up many times. The rearrangement joins TRBV12-3 or TRBV12-4 to TRBJ2-5; possibly TRBD2 for D (5 bases). The CDR3 consists of 14 residues. V was clipped by 0 bases and J by 3 bases, with 8 bases between them. The CDR3 protein is CASSLAGVEETQYF. The DNA for the CDR3 is TGTGCCAGCAGTTTAGCGGGAGTCGAAGAGACCCAGTACTTC.